This T cell receptor beta chain was retrieved from a study of CD4+ T cells in melanoma. Study-wide points: Neoantigen-specific CD4+ T cells in melanoma reportedly had diverse differentiation states. CD8+ T cell, macrophage and B cell function reportedly correlated with neoantigen-specific CD4+ T cells.

A remark on this clone: Antigen: not known.

The CDR3 extends over 16 amino acids. The junction had 8 bases not matched to a gene; V was cut back by 0 bases and J by 9 bases. The germline gives CDR1 SGDLS, CDR2 YYNGEE. The repertoire was sequenced with immunoSEQ multiplex PCR; TCRdb's copy has only in-frame clones and lacks some. The data contain 7,500 to 9,500 clones, 60% to 75% of them singletons. The V call is TRBV9, the J call TRBJ2-1, with 11 bases identical to TRBD2. This clonotype originated in a human donor with melanoma. The sequencing sample was made of cells from a culture (not recorded whether cultured in vitro). The CDR3 sequence is CASSVGVAGGHGEQFF. As DNA, the CDR3 is TGTGCCAGCAGCGTAGGGGTAGCGGGGGGGCATGGTGAGCAGTTCTTC.